The present T cell receptor (beta chain) was sequenced within a study of blood T cell repertoires in COVID-19. The repertoire was sequenced with immunoSEQ multiplex PCR; TCRdb's copy has only in-frame clones and lacks some. The sample contains 25,000 to 35,000 clones, approximately 93% of which appear only once. CDR1 and CDR2 from the germline V gene are SNHLY and FYNNEI. There are 15 residues in the CDR3. V gave up 6 bases and J gave up 1 base; unmatched junction bases: 4. Patients of the Seattle cohort, enrolled during active infection, were followed longitudinally. This receptor was taken from a woman aged 65 to 85 with COVID-19, enrolled during active disease. Sequencing used peripheral blood. The chain links TRBV2 to TRBJ2-1, with TRBD2 matching over 9 bases. CDR3 sequence reads: CASRRTSVSYNEQFF. CDR3 bases: TGTGCCAGCAGGAGGACTAGCGTATCCTACAATGAGCAGTTCTTC.